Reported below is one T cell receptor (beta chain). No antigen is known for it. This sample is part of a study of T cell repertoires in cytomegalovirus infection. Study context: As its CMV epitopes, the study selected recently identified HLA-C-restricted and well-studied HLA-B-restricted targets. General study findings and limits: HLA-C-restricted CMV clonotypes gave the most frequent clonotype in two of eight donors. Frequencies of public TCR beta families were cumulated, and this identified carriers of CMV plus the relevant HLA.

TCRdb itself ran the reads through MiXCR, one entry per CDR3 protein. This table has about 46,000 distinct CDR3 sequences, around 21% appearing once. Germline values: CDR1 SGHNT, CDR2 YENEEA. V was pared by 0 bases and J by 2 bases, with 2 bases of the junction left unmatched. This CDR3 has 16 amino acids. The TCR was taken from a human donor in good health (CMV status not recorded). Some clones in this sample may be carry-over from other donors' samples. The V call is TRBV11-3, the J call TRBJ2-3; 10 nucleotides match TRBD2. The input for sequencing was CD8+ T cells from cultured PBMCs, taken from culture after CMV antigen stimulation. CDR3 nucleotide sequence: TGTGCCAGCAGCTTAGAAGCGGGGGGGCCCACAGATACGCAGTATTTT. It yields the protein CASSLEAGGPTDTQYF.